The sequence of this TCR beta chain was determined in a study of T cell responses to AZD1222 COVID-19 vaccine. Study results and caveats: Close to half of all spike-specific TCRs reportedly target regions of the variants that are unmutated.

The method was immunoSEQ multiplex PCR; TCRdb's version includes in-frame clones alone and lacks a portion of them. The table has roughly 160,000 clones, about nine tenths seen once. Remarks on this clone: Its target is not known.

The receptor was derived from an adult in good health. This specimen consisted of peripheral blood, obtained on day 0 of AZD1222 vaccination.

For the CDR3, the DNA is TGTGCCAGCAGTGAAAGAAGGACAGGGGGCATAGAGACCCAGTACTTC. This codes for CASSERRTGGIETQYF. The chain joins TRBV2 to TRBJ2-5, with 11 bases aligning to TRBD1. Germline V gene lookup returns CDR1 SNHLY and CDR2 FYNNEI. The V segment lost 2 bases and the J segment 4 bases; nucleotides outside the gene matches: 6. The CDR3 runs 16 residues.